This TCR beta chain derives from a study of identifying expanded T cells in peripheral blood (dated by TCRdb to 2018 to 2020). In the study overall: Technical replicates were generated by sequencing separate aliquots of the same genomic DNA pool, and four replicates were compared pairwise. Study-wide findings and limitations: For all healthy donors, the variance in clone template counts between two-week samples rose significantly as total template count increased. The beta-binomial model significantly reduced the number of clones called differentially abundant and the false-positive rate across all healthy-donor time intervals. It was expected by the authors that biological variance in healthy repertoires might increase further over much longer intervals, such as months to years. Between technical replicates the binomial model flagged around 1.3 differentially abundant clones, whereas over around 2 weeks the binomial model flagged about 16.4 and over roughly 4 weeks 19 to 20.

No immune events such as infections were documented for the healthy donors during the collection period. Time-dependent variance in a beta-binomial model of T-cell clone differential abundance was calibrated using healthy-donor blood repertoires as a training cohort. The training cohort included 10 or so healthy donors, of whom 3 were female and 7 were male. The donors were between roughly 25 and 70 years old, with an average age of around 42 years. Whole blood, obtained from a commercial supplier, was collected from each healthy donor at three time points spaced approximately two weeks apart. For immunosequencing, genomic DNA was extracted from whole blood that had not been sorted. CDR3 length: 12 amino acids, cysteine to phenylalanine. The read is trimmed to its CDR3 DNA, 36 bases read in frame from base 1. According to the germline V gene, CDR1 reads SGHTA and CDR2 reads FQGNSA. V sheds 8 bases and J sheds 8 bases, leaving 13 bases between their ends.

TCRbeta CDR3 regions were profiled with the immunoSEQ Assay using bias-controlled multiplex PCR amplification of genomic DNA. Processing in the source paper ran as follows. The absolute abundance of each unique TCRbeta CDR3 region was quantified after sequences were collapsed and filtered. Differential abundance was tested with a binomial (Fisher-equivalent) model and with a beta-binomial model adding time-dependent variance fitted from healthy donors. Clones with fewer than 5 combined templates were excluded, and clones with Benjamini-Hochberg FDR below 0.01 were called differentially abundant. The form v = (b*log(k)+a)^2 was used to model beta-binomial variance as a function of total template count across the two samples. Held by TCRdb, this immuneACCESS table contains in-frame sequences only and omits some clones. Under half of the omission traces to an unresolved V gene where checked; the cause of the rest is unknown. V, J and clone size were drawn from that table, and D and trimming were deduced from the DNA. The sample table shows around 120,000 clones, and 80% to 90% are seen once. The top ten constitute more than 7% of the sample.

On this clone itself: Its antigen is not yet known. One base away there is no much larger clone; base qualities are not given.

The rearranged segments are TRBV7-2 and TRBJ1-3, with a weak D call of TRBD1 (6 bases match). Sequenced sample: blood. The TCR comes from a person aged 18 to 70 in good health. The sequenced DNA: TGTGCCAGCCGGGGGCTTGGGGACACCATATATTTT. Its coded protein is CASRGLGDTIYF.